These 21 T cell receptor beta chains share one sample of origin, sequenced in a study of blood T cell repertoires in COVID-19. Method: immunoSEQ multiplex PCR; TCRdb's copy keeps in-frame clones and lacks some. The table shows approximately 91,000 clones, with about 80% occurring only once. The sequencing input was peripheral blood. The source of these receptors is a man between 70 and 80 years old with acute or convalescent COVID-19.

This clone came up a few times. The CDR3 DNA follows: TGTGCCAGCAGCTTAACGCCAGTGACAGGCTTGGGCGGCTACACCTTC. It codes for CASSLTPVTGLGGYTF. The chain recombines TRBV7-3 with TRBJ1-2; perhaps TRBD1 as D (6 bases). V was trimmed by 0 bases and J by 8 bases, leaving 19 bases between them. CDR1 and CDR2 from the germline V gene are SGHTA and FQGTGA. The CDR3 extends over 16 amino acids.

In this sample, this clone turned up once. This chain uses TRBV29-1 with TRBJ2-7; perhaps TRBD1 as D (6 bases). This CDR3 comprises 15 residues. The V and J ends lost 0 bases and 3 bases respectively, with 15 bases between them. The germline V gene has CDR1 SQVTM and CDR2 ANQGSEA. In nucleotides, the CDR3 is TGCAGCGTTGAAGATGAGGAACAGGGAATCTACGAGCAGTACTTC. Translating gives CSVEDEEQGIYEQYF.

This sequence joins TRBV30 and TRBJ1-5, with TRBD1 as a possible D gene (5 bases). Per the germline V gene, CDR1 is GTSNPN and CDR2 is SVGIG (reference sequence). The CDR3 loop spans 14 amino acids. V lost 5 bases to trimming and J lost 7 bases, with 18 bases between them. The CDR3 spells CAWALRGGGQPQHF. The CDR3 DNA sequence: TGTGCCTGGGCCTTGAGGGGCGGAGGGCAGCCCCAGCATTTT.

The chain uses TRBV19 and TRBJ2-3; D is uncertain. CDR3 length equals 11 residues. Trimming stripped 7 bases from V and 8 bases from J, with 10 bases between. Looked up from germline, CDR1 is LNHDA and CDR2 is SQIVND (reference sequence). This CDR3 reads CASTSSGTQYF. The DNA for the CDR3 is TGTGCCAGTACCTCTTCGGGTACGCAGTATTTT.

The chain links TRBV5-6 to TRBJ2-3; D possibly corresponds to TRBD1 (6 bases). This CDR3 is built from 13 residues. The V end lost 4 bases, the J end lost 4 bases, and 10 bases lay between the germline ends. Per germline, CDR1 SGHDT and CDR2 YYEEEE. The CDR3 is CASSLRGADTQYF. CDR3 coding DNA: TGTGCCAGCAGCCTCAGGGGTGCAGATACGCAGTATTTT.

The chain has TRBV30 and TRBJ1-1; D is perhaps TRBD1 (5 bases). The CDR3 loop spans 13 amino acids. V was trimmed by 0 bases and J by 4 bases, leaving 9 bases between them. The germline V gene encodes CDR1 GTSNPN and CDR2 SVGIG (reference sequence). The DNA of the CDR3 is TGTGCCTGGAGTGTGGGGGGAGGCACTGAAGCTTTCTTT. Encoded protein: CAWSVGGGTEAFF.

The chain employs TRBV18 and TRBJ1-1; possible D gene TRBD1, 6 bases. Trimming took off 5 bases at V and 3 bases at J, with 13 bases between the two ends. Germline-derived CDR1 and CDR2 are KGHSH and LQKENI. The CDR3 contains 14 residues. The CDR3: CASSVDRVYTEAFF. CDR3 bases: TGTGCCAGCTCAGTGGACAGAGTCTACACTGAAGCTTTCTTT.

The V call is TRBV24-1, the J call TRBJ2-7, with D unclear. This CDR3 contains 13 residues. Germline V gives CDR1 KGHDR, CDR2 SFDVKD. V lost 7 bases and J lost 3, with 12 bases in between. CDR3 DNA sequence: TGTGCCACCAGGAGTCAGACACGCTACGAGCAGTACTTC. Its translation is CATRSQTRYEQYF.

This clone has a handful of counts. The chain has TRBV28 and TRBJ1-3, with D possibly TRBD1 on 5 matching bases. Looked up from germline, CDR1 is MDHEN and CDR2 is SYDVKM. CDR3 length: 15 amino acids. Trimming shortened V by 6 bases and J by 1 base, and 13 bases separated the two germline ends. The CDR3 DNA follows: TGTGCCAGCAGCCCCCGACAGATTTCTGGAAACACCATATATTTT. Protein product: CASSPRQISGNTIYF.

The gene calls are TRBV6-6 and TRBJ1-2; D call uncertain. The germline gives CDR1 MNHNY, CDR2 SVGAGI (reference sequence). The CDR3 sequence is 13 residues long. Trimming left V 2 bases short and J 8 bases short, with 12 bases between. The CDR3 bases are TGTGCCAGCAGTTACAATGGAGTCCAAGGCTACACCTTC. It translates to CASSYNGVQGYTF.

The rearrangement joins TRBV27 to TRBJ1-4; 7 nucleotides match TRBD1. The CDR3 consists of 17 residues. CDR1 is MNHEY and CDR2 is SMNVEV in the germline V gene (reference sequence). The trim removed 2 bases at V and 5 bases at J, leaving 11 bases unmatched. The CDR3 loop reads CASSLNSLGQLNEKLFF. DNA for the CDR3: TGTGCCAGCAGTTTAAATAGTCTGGGACAGCTCAATGAAAAACTGTTTTTT.

The CDR3 coding sequence is TGTGCCACGGACCTAGCGGGAATGGGTGAGCAGTTCTTC. It specifies CATDLAGMGEQFF. V is TRBV19 and J is TRBJ2-1, with 9 bases aligning to TRBD2. V trimming: 10 bases; J trimming: 9 bases; junction bases outside the gene matches: 10. This CDR3 has 13 amino acids. Germline CDR1 reads LNHDA; CDR2 reads SQIVND (reference sequence).

This chain uses TRBV5-1 with TRBJ2-1, with a weak D call TRBD2 (6 bases). The CDR3 sequence is 15 residues long. Between the trimmed V and J ends, which lost 0 bases and 0 bases, there was a span of 7 bases. Germline V CDR1 and CDR2: SGHRS, YFSETQ. The CDR3 is CASSLEAGSYNEQFF. Written as DNA, the CDR3 is TGCGCCAGCAGCTTGGAAGCGGGCTCCTACAATGAGCAGTTCTTC.

V is TRBV4-3 and J is TRBJ2-7; a weak D match, TRBD2 (6 bases). V shed 3 bases and J shed 0 bases, with 18 bases lying between them. CDR3 length: 17 amino acids. CDR1 and CDR2 from the germline V gene are LGHNA and YSLEER. Here the CDR3 reads CASSHVWGDGGSYEQYF. CDR3 nucleotide sequence: TGCGCCAGCAGCCACGTCTGGGGGGACGGCGGCTCCTACGAGCAGTACTTC.

The J gene is TRBJ2-7, the V gene TRBV30; maybe TRBD2 (6 bases). Per germline, CDR1 GTSNPN and CDR2 SVGIG (reference sequence). The length of the CDR3 is 13 residues. Trimming removed 2 bases from V and 2 bases from J, with 10 bases in between. The CDR3 bases are TGTGCCTGGAGTATCGGGGGACCCTACGAGCAGTACTTC. Translation: CAWSIGGPYEQYF.

This clone was detected a few times. The chain carries TRBV29-1 and TRBJ1-5; D gene ambiguous. CDR1 and CDR2 from the germline V gene are SQVTM and ANQGSEA. V lost 7 bases and J lost 2, with 12 bases in between. This CDR3 comprises 13 residues. The CDR3 DNA reads TGCAGCGCTATCACCAGCGGCAATCAGCCCCAGCATTTT. Encoded protein: CSAITSGNQPQHF.

The chain is built from TRBV18 and TRBJ2-5; 9 nucleotides match TRBD2. The CDR3 is 18 residues long. The ends lost 3 bases at V and 4 bases at J; junction bases unmatched: 15. The germline CDR1 and CDR2 sequences are KGHSH and LQKENI. The CDR3 protein is CASSPVVAGEGLRETQYF. The CDR3 nucleotides are TGTGCCAGCTCACCTGTTGTAGCGGGAGAGGGGCTCCGAGAGACCCAGTACTTC.

The sample holds one count of this clone. The genes are TRBV6-5 and TRBJ2-3; no reliable D call. Germline lookup yields CDR1 MNHEY and CDR2 SVGAGI. This CDR3 has 13 amino acids. Trimming pared 2 bases from V and 5 bases from J, leaving 8 bases between. CDR3 DNA sequence: TGTGCCAGCAGTTACGACAACGGAGATACGCAGTATTTT. Amino acids: CASSYDNGDTQYF.

This sequence joins TRBV30 and TRBJ2-5, with D possibly TRBD2 on 6 matching bases. Germline V gives CDR1 GTSNPN, CDR2 SVGIG (reference sequence). Trimming left V 0 bases short and J 5 bases short, with 7 bases between. The CDR3 is 12 amino acids. CDR3 region: CAWSVGGETQYF. In DNA form, the CDR3 reads TGTGCCTGGAGTGTTGGGGGGGAGACCCAGTACTTC.

The chain uses TRBV5-1 and TRBJ2-1; 16 nucleotides line up with TRBD2. J was trimmed by 15 bases and V by 0 bases; bases with no gene match: 9. Per the germline V gene, CDR1 is SGHRS and CDR2 is YFSETQ. The CDR3 has 16 amino acids. The CDR3 sequence: CASSLEGLAGGPGAFF. The CDR3 DNA follows: TGCGCCAGCAGCTTGGAGGGACTAGCGGGAGGGCCGGGGGCGTTCTTC.

The chain carries TRBV28 and TRBJ2-5, with 12 bases that match TRBD2. The CDR3 runs 17 residues. CDR1 is MDHEN and CDR2 is SYDVKM in the germline V gene. V was pared by 6 bases and J by 2 bases, with 10 bases of the junction left unmatched. The CDR3 DNA follows: TGTGCCAGCAGAACTGGACTAGCGGGGATTGGGCAAGAGACCCAGTACTTC. Residues: CASRTGLAGIGQETQYF. The full variable domain, rest sourced from reference TRBV28 and TRBJ2-5, is DVKVTQSSRYLVKRTGEKVFLECVQDMDHENMFWYRQDPGLGLRLIYFSYDVKMKEKGDIPEGYSVSREKKERFSLILESASTNQTSMYLCASRTGLAGIGQETQYFGPGTRLLVL.